Shown below are 9 T cell receptor beta chains from a single sample sequenced in a study of pediatric ulcerative colitis. Sequencing was performed with immunoSEQ multiplex PCR; in TCRdb, only in-frame clones are kept and a portion is missing. The sample lists roughly 37,000 clones; around four fifths were seen once. Source material: blood. The receptors come from a girl aged 10 to 17 with moderate ulcerative colitis.

This clone was observed a single time. This chain uses TRBV19 with TRBJ2-2; possibly TRBD1 or TRBD2 for D (6 bases each). The CDR3 is made up of 15 amino acids. V gave up 6 bases and J gave up 5 bases, with 16 bases separating them. CDR1 and CDR2 from the germline V gene are LNHDA and SQIVND (reference sequence). The CDR3 region has the DNA TGTGCCAGTAGGTCCTCGGGGGCCGGTACCGGGGAGCTGTTTTTT. Protein: CASRSSGAGTGELFF.

The chain employs TRBV5-5 and TRBJ1-5; D might be TRBD1 (6 bases). Germline loops: CDR1 SGHKS, CDR2 YYEKEE (reference sequence). Trimming took 1 base from V and 4 from J, leaving 6 bases between them. This CDR3 is 13 amino acids long. Here the CDR3 DNA reads TGTGCCAGCAGCTTGACAGGGAATCAGCCCCAGCATTTT. Translating gives CASSLTGNQPQHF.

The rearrangement joins TRBV6-5 to TRBJ1-1; a weak D match, TRBD1 (5 bases). CDR1 is MNHEY and CDR2 is SVGAGI in the germline V gene. CDR3 size: 13 residues. V was trimmed by 6 bases and J by 5 bases, leaving 13 bases between them. The CDR3 sequence: CASSKQVRTEAFF. The CDR3 DNA follows: TGTGCCAGCAGCAAACAGGTTCGGACTGAAGCTTTCTTT.

The chain carries TRBV20-1 and TRBJ2-1; D is unresolved. The CDR3 is made up of 10 amino acids. Germline V gives CDR1 DFQATT, CDR2 SNEGSKA (reference sequence). V was pared by 5 bases and J by 7 bases, with 6 bases between. CDR3: CSAPINEQFF. DNA of the CDR3: TGCAGTGCTCCGATTAATGAGCAGTTCTTC.

This chain's CDR3 is CASSLALVVGNEQFF. CDR3 DNA: TGTGCCAGCAGCTTAGCCCTGGTCGTTGGCAATGAGCAGTTCTTC. The chain joins TRBV11-3 to TRBJ2-1; D is unresolved. Germline CDR1 is SGHNT and CDR2 is YENEEA. The V end lost 1 base, the J end lost 6 bases, and 13 bases lay between the germline ends. The CDR3 is 15 amino acids.

This clone is large. The chain links TRBV6-5 to TRBJ2-7; TRBD2 is a possible D gene (7 bases). Trimming took off 3 bases at V and 3 bases at J, with 15 bases between the two ends. This CDR3 has 15 residues. Germline V gives CDR1 MNHEY, CDR2 SVGAGI. The CDR3 DNA reads as TGTGCCAGCAGTTATCGCAGGGGAGGGTTCTACGAGCAGTACTTC. The encoded protein is CASSYRRGGFYEQYF.

The chain joins TRBV15 to TRBJ1-1; D is ambiguous. This CDR3 has 15 residues. The V and J ends lost 0 bases and 1 base respectively, with 9 bases between them. Germline CDR1 is LNHNV and CDR2 is YYDKDF (reference sequence). CDR3 region: CATSRDLGPNTEAFF. The CDR3 coding sequence is TGTGCCACCAGCAGAGATCTTGGCCCGAACACTGAAGCTTTCTTT. The variable domain in full, completed from reference TRBV15 and TRBJ1-1, reads DAMVIQNPRYQVTQFGKPVTLSCSQTLNHNVMYWYQQKSSQAPKLLFHYYDKDFNNEADTPDNFQSRRPNTSFCFLDIRSPGLGDTAMYLCATSRDLGPNTEAFFGQGTRLTVV.

The chain carries TRBV11-1 and TRBJ2-5, with TRBD1 matching over 7 bases. Trimming took 1 base from V and 5 from J; bases not matched to a gene: 7. Germline V CDR1 and CDR2: SGHAT, FQDESV (reference sequence). The CDR3 totals 15 residues. CDR3 in DNA: TGTGCCAGCAGCTTAGACTCGACAGGGCGGGAGACCCAGTACTTC. Protein product: CASSLDSTGRETQYF.

The gene calls are TRBV27 and TRBJ1-1; 9 bases match TRBD1. The CDR3 covers 12 residues. J lost 8 bases, V lost 8 bases, and 6 bases had no gene match. The germline V gene encodes CDR1 MNHEY and CDR2 SMNVEV (reference sequence). This chain's CDR3 is CASGTGFMEAFF. In DNA, the CDR3 is TGTGCCAGCGGGACAGGGTTTATGGAAGCTTTCTTT.